This T cell receptor beta chain stems from a study of blood T cell repertoires in COVID-19 (dated by TCRdb to about 2020). About the study as a whole: Samples covering the acute and convalescent phases of COVID-19 were provided by collaborators in the United States, Italy and Spain. The material from the prospective study consisted of cDNA or gDNA derived from T cells, B-cell-depleted T cells, or PBMCs. Deeply sampled blood TCRbeta repertoires from subjects exposed to, actively infected with, or recovered from COVID-19 were included in the dataset. The repertoires were made available in a free public database intended to serve as a resource for research on the immune response to SARS-CoV-2. The samples were drawn from the first 160 participants of the ongoing ImmuneRACE study and from more than 1,000 subjects provided by 6 global collaborators. Nearly every sample came with metadata listing a de-identified subject ID, COVID-19 status, age in years and sex. HLA class I and class II types, where available, came from metadata supplied by the sample provider rather than from assay-based typing. What the study reported, not specific to this receptor: Clinical and demographic metadata were provided uncurated, with the amount varying by source and participant.

The immunoSEQ Assay, a bias-controlled multiplex PCR, was used to amplify TCRbeta CDR3 regions from genomic DNA. Per the original workflow: Within the assay, amplification of reference gene primers was used to estimate how many nucleated cells each sample contained. To quantify the absolute abundance of each unique TCRbeta CDR3 rearrangement, sequence reads were collapsed and filtered. For each sample, productive Simpson clonality was calculated as the square root of Simpson's diversity index over productive rearrangements. The clones in this table, taken by TCRdb from immuneACCESS, are in-frame only. Not every clone is retained; where verified, under half of the shortfall comes from an unresolved V gene, and the cause of the rest is unknown. That table furnishes V, J and clone size, whereas the DNA furnished D and trimming. Across this sample there are around 77,000 clones, with roughly 90% seen only once. The ten largest account for 16% of the sample.

This clone was found once. Its recognized antigen is unknown. No clone much larger than this one lies a single base away; base qualities are absent. Collaborating institutions collected whole blood in K2EDTA tubes following their own protocols. For TCRbeta analysis, collaborator samples were shipped as frozen whole blood, as isolated PBMCs, or as DNA extracted from either sample type. From the cysteine through the phenylalanine, the CDR3 covers 18 amino acids. Of all the DNA, just the CDR3 is kept, 54 bases in frame from base 1. Per the germline V gene, MGHRA is the CDR1 and YSYEKL is the CDR2. Ends trimmed: V by 6 bases, J by 6 bases; bases unmatched to a gene: 20.

The source material was peripheral blood. The chain was built from TRBV4-1 and TRBJ2-1; 7 bases in between match TRBD2. This TCR was recovered from an elderly woman with active or convalescent COVID-19. This receptor has the CDR3 CASRKTSSAGVYANEQFF. In nucleotide form, the sequence is TGCGCCAGCAGAAAAACCTCTTCCGCGGGGGTCTATGCCAATGAGCAGTTCTTC.